Shown below are 2 T cell receptor beta chains from a single sample sequenced in a study of blood T cell repertoires in COVID-19. This table comes from immunoSEQ multiplex PCR, and its TCRdb copy is limited to in-frame clones, with some not included. The data contain under 150,000 clones, approximately 84% of them singletons. What was sequenced was peripheral blood. Receptors were obtained from a human donor in a cohort sampled during active COVID-19.

The rearrangement uses TRBV9 and TRBJ2-2, with unresolved D. Germline-derived CDR1 and CDR2 are SGDLS and YYNGEE. V shed 5 bases and J shed 2 bases, with 4 bases lying between them. The CDR3 contains 12 residues. CDR3 sequence: CASRHNTGELFF. In nucleotides, the CDR3 is TGTGCCAGCAGACATAACACCGGGGAGCTGTTTTTT.

The chain carries TRBV19 and TRBJ1-4; weak D call: TRBD1 (5 bases). The CDR3 is 12 amino acids. V was pared by 9 bases and J by 8 bases, with 13 bases between. Germline CDR1 reads LNHDA; CDR2 reads SQIVND (reference sequence). The CDR3 DNA follows: TGTGCCAGCTCGGGGCGGGGAGAAAAACTGTTTTTT. The encoded protein is CASSGRGEKLFF.